This TCR beta chain emerged from a study of cytomegalovirus exposure and HLA in healthy donors. Study-wide points: Usually a TCR sequence was rare, but some public TCRs were found in many donors. Published work reported that the classifier diagnosed cytomegalovirus status with high specificity and sensitivity. The authors enumerated over 150 TCR beta chains as linked to cytomegalovirus.

A remark on this clone: Its target is not known.

The donors were members of the approximately 130-subject validation cohort (separate from the roughly 700-subject first cohort). Generated by immunoSEQ multiplex PCR, the TCRdb table keeps only in-frame clones and is missing some. The data contain about 110,000 clones, about 86% of them singletons. The receptor comes from a woman aged 18-30 years in good health and CMV-seropositive. What was sequenced was PBMCs.

CDR3 coding DNA: TGTGCCAGCAGTCCACTCCAGCCGGGACTAGCGGGATTCGATACGCAGTATTTT. It yields the protein CASSPLQPGLAGFDTQYF. This chain uses TRBV27 with TRBJ2-3; TRBD2 matches at 13 bases. The CDR3 runs 18 residues. Germline CDR1 is MNHEY and CDR2 is SMNVEV (reference sequence). V shed 5 bases, J shed 6 bases, and the junction held 14 bases outside the gene matches.